The clone carrying this T cell receptor beta chain was recorded a few times. TCRdb recomputed calls from the RACE reads with MiXCR, one row per CDR3 protein. The data contain around 130,000 distinct CDR3 sequences, 10% to 12% of them seen just once; the ten biggest clones take up around 2.2%. Time point specified: patch test 3, about 24 weeks after DPC sensitization. Described treatment: therapeutic diphenylcyclopropenone sensitization with weekly scalp DPC. The CDR3 runs 20 residues. The record originates from a study of human T cells and chemical hapten exposure. Across the whole study: The patient population, which was mostly female, had alopecia areata, totalis or universalis.

The material was whole blood, obtained in connection with sensitization to the hapten diphenylcyclopropenone (DPC). This chain joins TRBV21-1 and TRBJ2-6; the table's TRBD1 call for D was not verified on the DNA. TRBV21-1 is marked as a pseudogene. The receptor's source is a woman aged 50 to 65 with alopecia areata. Some clones in this sample may be carry-over from other donors' samples. The CDR3 here is CASSSLGPGKIFSGANVLTF. The CDR3 DNA sequence: TGTGCCAGCAGCTCCCTTGGGCCGGGGAAGATATTCTCTGGGGCCAACGTCCTGACTTTC.